This is a list of T cell receptor beta chains from one sample in a study of CD8 T cells in ankylosing spondylitis. Each CDR3 protein gets one entry after TCRdb re-called the 5' RACE reads with MiXCR. This table has about 240,000 distinct CDR3 sequences, approximately 9% appearing once. The sequenced material came from blood, either unsorted or a sorted T cell fraction (not recorded which). Every receptor here comes from a male donor with ankylosing spondylitis or in good health (not recorded which). The CDR3 runs from the conserved cysteine through the conserved F or W. The D gene is left open where the match is weak. Size tells how often a clone was seen, or its class if it is expanded.

d_call j_call v_call clone_size cdr3_nt cdr3_aa
- TRBJ2-7 TRBV5-6 many TGTGCCAGCAGCCACGATACCTTGGAGCAGTACTTC CASSHDTLEQYF
- TRBJ2-7 TRBV27 few TGTGCCAGCAGTTCCAGGGGGGGAAGGGCATACGAGCAGTACTTC CASSSRGGRAYEQYF
- TRBJ2-1 TRBV29-1 many TGCAGCGTTGACTCAGGGGACAAGGTTGTGGATGAGCAGTTCTTC CSVDSGDKVVDEQFF
- TRBJ1-1 TRBV10-3 many TGTGCCATCAGTCTAGCTCAGGTGGAAATCACTGAAGCTTTCTTT CAISLAQVEITEAFF
- TRBJ2-5 TRBV20-1 many TGCAGTGCTAGGTGGGGGGGGCAGGAGACCCAGTACTTC CSARWGGQETQYF
- TRBJ2-1 TRBV7-8 many TGTGCCAGCAGCTTCGCTCGGACAGCTGGTATGGGGTGGGAGAATGAGCAGTTCTTC CASSFARTAGMGWENEQFF
- TRBJ2-7 TRBV29-1 many TGCAGCGTTCCCCAGCCGTCATTTCCCATAGACGAGCAGTACTTC CSVPQPSFPIDEQYF
- TRBJ2-7 TRBV9 many TGTGCCAGCAGCGCCCCCGGGGGCGAAATCGACGAGCAGTACTTC CASSAPGGEIDEQYF
- TRBJ2-3 TRBV20-1 many TGCAGTGCTAGGGGTGGCTTTAGCGCAGATACGCAGTATTTT CSARGGFSADTQYF
TRBD1 TRBJ2-1 TRBV27 many TGTGCCAGCAGCCGGACAGGGAACTACAATGAGCAGTTCTTC CASSRTGNYNEQFF
TRBD1 TRBJ2-7 TRBV9 few TGTGCCAGCAGCGTAGAGGGGACAGCTAGCTACGAGCAGTACTTC CASSVEGTASYEQYF